This record looks at one TCR beta chain sequence and its context. Looked up from germline, CDR1 is SGHTS and CDR2 is YDEGEE. The CDR3 runs to 16 residues. Germline trimming cut 4 bases from V and 3 bases from J; bases unmatched to any gene: 10. The entry originates in a study of blood T cell repertoires in COVID-19. Across the study: The United States, Italy and Spain provided the acute and convalescent COVID-19 samples.

In the study's own analysis: Amplifying reference gene primers gave estimates of nucleated cell counts. The data were produced by immunoSEQ multiplex PCR, yet TCRdb's version contains in-frame clones alone and is incomplete. V and J calls and clone size are those listed in that table; D and trimming were worked out from the DNA. The sample holds about 200,000 clones, 70% to 90% seen once. The receptor was derived from a man in his fifties or sixties with COVID-19, enrolled during active disease. This chain joins TRBV5-8 and TRBJ1-5, with 7 bases identical to TRBD1. The sample taken for sequencing was peripheral blood. CDR3 nucleotide sequence: TGTGCCAGCAGCACGCGACAGGGTGGGAACAATCAGCCCCAGCATTTT. This translates into CASSTRQGGNNQPQHF.